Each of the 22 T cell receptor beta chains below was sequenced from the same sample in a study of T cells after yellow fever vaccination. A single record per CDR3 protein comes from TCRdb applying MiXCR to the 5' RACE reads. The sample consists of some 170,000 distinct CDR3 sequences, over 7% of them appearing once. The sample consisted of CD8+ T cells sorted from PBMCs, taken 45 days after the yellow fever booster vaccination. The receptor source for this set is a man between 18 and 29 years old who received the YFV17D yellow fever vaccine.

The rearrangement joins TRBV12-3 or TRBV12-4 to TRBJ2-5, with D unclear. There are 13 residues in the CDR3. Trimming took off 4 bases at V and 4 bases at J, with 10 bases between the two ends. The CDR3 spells CASSSTKTETQYF. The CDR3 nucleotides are TGTGCCAGCAGTTCTACTAAAACAGAGACCCAGTACTTC.

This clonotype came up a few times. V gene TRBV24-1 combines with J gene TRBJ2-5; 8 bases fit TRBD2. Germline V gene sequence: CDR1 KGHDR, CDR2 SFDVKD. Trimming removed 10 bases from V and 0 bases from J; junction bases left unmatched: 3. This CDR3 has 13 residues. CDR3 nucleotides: TGTGCCACGCAGGGACTAGACCAAGAGACCCAGTACTTC. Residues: CATQGLDQETQYF.

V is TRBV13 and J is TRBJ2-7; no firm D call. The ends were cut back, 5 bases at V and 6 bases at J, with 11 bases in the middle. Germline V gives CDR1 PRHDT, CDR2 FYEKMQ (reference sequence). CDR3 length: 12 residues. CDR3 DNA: TGTGCCAGCAGCCCGGGCCCCGGCGAGCAGTACTTC. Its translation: CASSPGPGEQYF.

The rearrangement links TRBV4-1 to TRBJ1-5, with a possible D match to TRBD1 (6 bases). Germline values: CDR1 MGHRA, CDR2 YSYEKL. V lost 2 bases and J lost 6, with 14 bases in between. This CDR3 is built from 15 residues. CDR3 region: CASSQLPGVRQPQHF. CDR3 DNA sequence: TGCGCCAGCAGCCAATTACCAGGGGTCCGTCAGCCCCAGCATTTT.

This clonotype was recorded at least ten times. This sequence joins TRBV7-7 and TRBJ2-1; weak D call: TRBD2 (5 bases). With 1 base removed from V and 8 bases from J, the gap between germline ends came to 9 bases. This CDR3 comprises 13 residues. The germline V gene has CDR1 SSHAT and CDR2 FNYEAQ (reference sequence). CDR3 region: CASSLDGVDEQFF. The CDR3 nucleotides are TGTGCCAGCAGCTTAGACGGGGTGGATGAGCAGTTCTTC. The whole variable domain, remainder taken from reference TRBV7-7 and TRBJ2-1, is GAGVSQSPRYKVTKRGQDVTLRCDPISSHATLYWYQQALGQGPEFLTYFNYEAQPDKSGLPSDRFSAERPEGSISTLTIQRTEQRDSAMYRCASSLDGVDEQFFGPGTRLTVL.

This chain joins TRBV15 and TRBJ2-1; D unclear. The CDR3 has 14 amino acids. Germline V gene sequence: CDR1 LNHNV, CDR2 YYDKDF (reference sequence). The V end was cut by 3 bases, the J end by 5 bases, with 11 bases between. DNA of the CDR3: TGTGCCACCAGCAGGCTCGACCAAAACAATGAGCAGTTCTTC. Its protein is CATSRLDQNNEQFF.

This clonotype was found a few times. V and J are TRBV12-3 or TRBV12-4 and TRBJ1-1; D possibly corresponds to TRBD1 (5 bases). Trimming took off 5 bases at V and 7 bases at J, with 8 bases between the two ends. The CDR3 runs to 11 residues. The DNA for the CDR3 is TGTGCCAGCAGTCCGGGACTTGAAGCTTTCTTT. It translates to CASSPGLEAFF.

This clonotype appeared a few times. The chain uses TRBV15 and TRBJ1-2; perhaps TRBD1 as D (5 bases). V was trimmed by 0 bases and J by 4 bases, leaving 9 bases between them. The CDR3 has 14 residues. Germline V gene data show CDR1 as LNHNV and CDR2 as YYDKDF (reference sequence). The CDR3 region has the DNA TGTGCCACCAGCAGAGACAGGGTCGCCTATGGCTACACCTTC. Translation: CATSRDRVAYGYTF. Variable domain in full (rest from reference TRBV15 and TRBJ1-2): DAMVIQNPRYQVTQFGKPVTLSCSQTLNHNVMYWYQQKSSQAPKLLFHYYDKDFNNEADTPDNFQSRRPNTSFCFLDIRSPGLGDTAMYLCATSRDRVAYGYTFGSGTRLTVV.

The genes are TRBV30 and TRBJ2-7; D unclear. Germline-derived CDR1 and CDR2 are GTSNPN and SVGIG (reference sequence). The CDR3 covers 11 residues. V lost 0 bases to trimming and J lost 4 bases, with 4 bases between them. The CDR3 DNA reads TGTGCCTGGAGTGTACAGTACGAGCAGTACTTC. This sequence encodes CAWSVQYEQYF. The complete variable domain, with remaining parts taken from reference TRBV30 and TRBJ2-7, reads SQTIHQWPATLVQPVGSPLSLECTVEGTSNPNLYWYRQAAGRGLQLLFYSVGIGQISSEVPQNLSASRPQDRQFILSSKKLLLSDSGFYLCAWSVQYEQYFGPGTRLTVT.

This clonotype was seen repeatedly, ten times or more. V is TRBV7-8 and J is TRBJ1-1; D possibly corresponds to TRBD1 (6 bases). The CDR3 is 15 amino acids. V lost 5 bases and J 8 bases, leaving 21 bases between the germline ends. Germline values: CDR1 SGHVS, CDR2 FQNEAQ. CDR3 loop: CASSTRSAGAREAFF. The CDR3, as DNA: TGTGCCAGCAGCACACGATCGGCAGGGGCCAGGGAAGCTTTCTTT.

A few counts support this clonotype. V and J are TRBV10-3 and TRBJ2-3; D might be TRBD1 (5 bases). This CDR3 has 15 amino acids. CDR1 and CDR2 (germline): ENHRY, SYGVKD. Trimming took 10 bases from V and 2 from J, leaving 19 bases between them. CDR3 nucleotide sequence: TGTGCCAGCATCGGTCGAAAGGGGTACACAGATACGCAGTATTTT. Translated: CASIGRKGYTDTQYF.

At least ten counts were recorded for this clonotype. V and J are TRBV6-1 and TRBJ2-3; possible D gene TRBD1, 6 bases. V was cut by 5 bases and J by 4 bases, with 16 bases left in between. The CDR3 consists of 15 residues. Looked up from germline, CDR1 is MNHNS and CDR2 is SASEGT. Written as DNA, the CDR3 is TGTGCCAGCAGTACAGGGATGGGTGGGGCAGATACGCAGTATTTT. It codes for CASSTGMGGADTQYF.

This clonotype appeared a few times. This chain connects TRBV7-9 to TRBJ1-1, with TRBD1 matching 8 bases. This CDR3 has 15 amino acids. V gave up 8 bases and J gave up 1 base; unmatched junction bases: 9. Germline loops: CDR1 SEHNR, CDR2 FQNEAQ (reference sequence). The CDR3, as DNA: TGTGCCAGCGAACAGTCAGGGGGCAAGAACACTGAAGCTTTCTTT. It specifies CASEQSGGKNTEAFF.

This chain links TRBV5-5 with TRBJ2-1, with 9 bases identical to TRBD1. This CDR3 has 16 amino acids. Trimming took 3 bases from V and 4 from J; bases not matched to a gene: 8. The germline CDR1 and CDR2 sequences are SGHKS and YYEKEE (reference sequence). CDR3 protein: CASSSTGGGYYNEQFF. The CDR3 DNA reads TGTGCCAGCAGCTCGACAGGGGGGGGCTATTACAATGAGCAGTTCTTC. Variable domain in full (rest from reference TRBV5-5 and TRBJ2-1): DAGVTQSPTHLIKTRGQQVTLRCSPISGHKSVSWYQQVLGQGPQFIFQYYEKEERGRGNFPDRFSARQFPNYSSELNVNALLLGDSALYLCASSSTGGGYYNEQFFGPGTRLTVL.

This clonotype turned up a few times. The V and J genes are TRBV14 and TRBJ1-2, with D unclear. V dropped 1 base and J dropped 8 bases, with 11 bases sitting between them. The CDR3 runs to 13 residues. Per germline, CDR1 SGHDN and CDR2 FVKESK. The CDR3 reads CASSQVRVSGYTF. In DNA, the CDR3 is TGTGCCAGCAGCCAAGTACGGGTTTCGGGCTACACCTTC.

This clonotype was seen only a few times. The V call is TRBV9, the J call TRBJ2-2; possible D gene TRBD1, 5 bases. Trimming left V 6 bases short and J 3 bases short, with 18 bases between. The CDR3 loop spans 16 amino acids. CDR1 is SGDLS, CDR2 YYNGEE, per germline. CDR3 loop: CASKDGQGYDTGELFF. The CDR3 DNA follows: TGTGCCAGCAAAGATGGGCAGGGCTACGACACCGGGGAGCTGTTTTTT.

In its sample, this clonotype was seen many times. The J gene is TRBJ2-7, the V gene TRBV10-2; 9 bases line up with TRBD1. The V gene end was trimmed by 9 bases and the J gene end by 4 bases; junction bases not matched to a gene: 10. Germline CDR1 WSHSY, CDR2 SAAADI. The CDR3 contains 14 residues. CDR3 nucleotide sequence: TGCGCCAGTGCGGGACAGGGCCATGTTTACGAGCAGTACTTC. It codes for CASAGQGHVYEQYF.

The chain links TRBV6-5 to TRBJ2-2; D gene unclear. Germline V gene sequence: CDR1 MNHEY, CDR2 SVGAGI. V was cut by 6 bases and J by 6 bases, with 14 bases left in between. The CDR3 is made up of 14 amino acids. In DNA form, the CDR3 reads TGTGCCAGCAGCCGCGGTTCGGGCGCCGGGGAGCTGTTTTTT. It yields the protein CASSRGSGAGELFF.

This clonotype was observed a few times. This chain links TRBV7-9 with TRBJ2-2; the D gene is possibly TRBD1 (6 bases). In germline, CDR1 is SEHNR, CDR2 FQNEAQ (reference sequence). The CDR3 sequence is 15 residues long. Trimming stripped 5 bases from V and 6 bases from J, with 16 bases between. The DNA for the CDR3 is TGTGCCAGCAGCCCGGAGCAGGGGATCCCCGGGGAGCTGTTTTTT. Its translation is CASSPEQGIPGELFF.

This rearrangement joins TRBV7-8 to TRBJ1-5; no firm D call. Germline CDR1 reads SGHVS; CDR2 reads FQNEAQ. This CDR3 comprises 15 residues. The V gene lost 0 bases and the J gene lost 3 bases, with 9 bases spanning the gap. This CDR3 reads CASSLAEGNNQPQHF. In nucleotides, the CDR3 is TGTGCCAGCAGCTTAGCGGAGGGCAACAATCAGCCCCAGCATTTT.

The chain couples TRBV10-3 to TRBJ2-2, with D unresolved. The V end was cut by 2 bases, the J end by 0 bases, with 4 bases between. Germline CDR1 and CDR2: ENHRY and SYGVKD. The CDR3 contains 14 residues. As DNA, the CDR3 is TGTGCCATCAGTGAGGGACCGAACACCGGGGAGCTGTTTTTT. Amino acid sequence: CAISEGPNTGELFF.

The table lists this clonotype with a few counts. The CDR3 reads CASSPRLAGVGTDTQYF. CDR3 coding DNA: TGTGCCAGCAGCCCCAGGCTGGCAGGGGTTGGCACAGATACGCAGTATTTT. The chain recombines TRBV7-9 with TRBJ2-3, with D possibly matching TRBD1 (6 bases). Germline assignment: CDR1 SEHNR and CDR2 FQNEAQ (reference sequence). The V end lost 5 bases, the J end lost 1 base, and 19 bases lay between the germline ends. This CDR3 spans 17 amino acids.